One sample yielded the 16 T cell receptor beta chains listed below, sequenced in a study of T cell repertoires in cytomegalovirus infection. Using its own MiXCR run on the reads, TCRdb lists one record per CDR3 protein. The sample has approximately 730,000 distinct CDR3 sequences, about 29% seen once. These TCRs' antigens remain unknown. This specimen consisted of cultured CD8+ T cells from PBMCs, obtained from culture after CMV antigen stimulation. Every receptor here comes from a human donor in good health (CMV status not recorded). Some clones in this sample may be carry-over from other donors' samples.

This sequence joins TRBV18 and TRBJ1-5, with 7 positions matching TRBD1. The V and J ends lost 5 bases and 11 bases, in that order; junction bases with no gene match: 9. The germline V gene has CDR1 KGHSH and CDR2 LQKENI. CDR3 length: 13 amino acids. The CDR3 DNA reads TGTGCCAGCTCATCGGGACAGCCGGAGGCCCAGCATTTT. Its protein product is CASSSGQPEAQHF.

The V gene is TRBV7-9, the J gene TRBJ1-6; D is unclear. Trimming shortened V by 5 bases and J by 0 bases, and 11 bases separated the two germline ends. Germline assignment: CDR1 SEHNR and CDR2 FQNEAQ (reference sequence). CDR3 length equals 16 residues. This chain's CDR3 is CASSHPSGSYNSPLHF. The CDR3 DNA reads as TGTGCCAGCAGCCATCCCAGTGGCTCCTATAATTCACCCCTCCACTTT.

This chain uses TRBV19 with TRBJ2-7, with 11 bases aligning to TRBD1. CDR3 length: 15 residues. J gave up 3 bases and V 4 bases, and 5 bases lay outside the gene matches. CDR1 is LNHDA and CDR2 is SQIVND in the germline V gene (reference sequence). This CDR3 reads CASSTGTGGIYEQYF. As DNA, the CDR3 is TGTGCCAGTAGTACCGGGACAGGGGGTATCTACGAGCAGTACTTC.

This clonotype was seen a handful of times. This chain uses TRBV27 with TRBJ1-2, with D possibly matching TRBD1 (5 bases). Germline CDR1 MNHEY, CDR2 SMNVEV (reference sequence). This CDR3 contains 14 residues. V was cut by 5 bases and J by 4 bases, with 14 bases left in between. The DNA of the CDR3 is TGTGCCAGCAGTCCCGGGGCCCCCCTCTATGGCTACACCTTC. Protein: CASSPGAPLYGYTF.

This clonotype showed up many times. The rearrangement joins TRBV7-2 to TRBJ2-3, with 8 bases fitting TRBD2. CDR3 size: 16 residues. From germline, CDR1 is SGHTA and CDR2 FQGNSA. The V gene end was trimmed by 4 bases and the J gene end by 5 bases; junction bases not matched to a gene: 11. The CDR3 coding sequence is TGTGCCAGCAGCTCTATTAGCGGGGTGCCGGGAGATACGCAGTATTTT. Protein sequence: CASSSISGVPGDTQYF.

This clonotype was counted only a few times. The gene calls are TRBV7-9 and TRBJ2-7; D may be TRBD1 (5 bases). Germline CDR1 and CDR2: SEHNR and FQNEAQ (reference sequence). Trimming pared 8 bases from V and 3 bases from J, leaving 14 bases between. The CDR3 runs 13 residues. The CDR3 region has the DNA TGTGCCAGCCTCCAATTACAGGACTACGAGCAGTACTTC. Amino acids: CASLQLQDYEQYF.

The rearrangement joins TRBV6-6 to TRBJ1-2; a weak D match, TRBD1 (5 bases). Between the trimmed V and J ends, which lost 5 bases and 0 bases, there was a span of 19 bases. CDR3 length: 17 amino acids. The germline CDR1 and CDR2 sequences are MNHNY and SVGAGI (reference sequence). This chain's CDR3 is CASSPDTLPRPNYGYTF. The CDR3, as DNA: TGTGCCAGCAGTCCGGACACCTTGCCACGACCTAACTATGGCTACACCTTC.

This clonotype was counted only a few times. The chain joins TRBV12-3 or TRBV12-4 to TRBJ1-1; D is ambiguous. Trimming removed 3 bases from V and 6 bases from J, with 11 bases in between. This CDR3 contains 13 residues. Here the CDR3 DNA reads TGTGCCAGCAGTTTTGCATACTTTGCTGAAGCTTTCTTT. Its protein is CASSFAYFAEAFF.

This rearrangement joins TRBV6-5 to TRBJ1-1, with TRBD1 as a possible D gene (6 bases). CDR1 MNHEY and CDR2 SVGAGI come from the germline V gene. The CDR3 runs 14 residues. Between the trimmed V and J ends, which lost 4 bases and 2 bases, there was a span of 11 bases. In nucleotides, the CDR3 is TGTGCCAGCAGTTGGGCGACAGGCAACACTGAAGCTTTCTTT. Amino acids: CASSWATGNTEAFF.

The V and J genes are TRBV7-9 and TRBJ1-5; TRBD1 matches 8 bases. Germline values: CDR1 SEHNR, CDR2 FQNEAQ (reference sequence). J was trimmed by 9 bases and V by 5 bases; bases with no gene match: 9. This CDR3 is 14 amino acids long. CDR3 sequence: CASSGDRPTTPQHF. CDR3 nucleotide sequence: TGTGCCAGCAGCGGGGACAGGCCCACAACGCCCCAGCATTTT.

This clonotype has a handful of counts. The V call is TRBV28, the J call TRBJ2-3; D gene unclear. Trimming removed 2 bases at V and 5 bases at J, with 11 bases between. CDR1 MDHEN and CDR2 SYDVKM come from the germline V gene. The CDR3 runs 14 residues. CDR3 amino acids: CASSLDTQQDTQYF. CDR3 DNA: TGTGCCAGCAGTTTAGATACCCAGCAAGATACGCAGTATTTT. Full variable domain (rest looked up from reference TRBV28 and TRBJ2-3): DVKVTQSSRYLVKRTGEKVFLECVQDMDHENMFWYRQDPGLGLRLIYFSYDVKMKEKGDIPEGYSVSREKKERFSLILESASTNQTSMYLCASSLDTQQDTQYFGPGTRLTVL.

In its sample, this clonotype was seen a few times. The rearrangement joins TRBV7-9 to TRBJ1-1; D is ambiguous. The CDR3 sequence is 15 residues long. V lost 4 bases and J lost 3, with 15 bases in between. CDR1 and CDR2 from the germline V gene are SEHNR and FQNEAQ (reference sequence). DNA for the CDR3: TGTGCCAGCAGCTCATGGGCAGGTTTGGACACTGAAGCTTTCTTT. Its translation: CASSSWAGLDTEAFF. The full variable domain, rest sourced from reference TRBV7-9 and TRBJ1-1, is DTGVSQNPRHKITKRGQNVTFRCDPISEHNRLYWYRQTLGQGPEFLTYFQNEAQLEKSRLLSDRFSAERPKGSFSTLEIQRTEQGDSAMYLCASSSWAGLDTEAFFGQGTRLTVV.

This clonotype was observed a few times. The gene calls are TRBV6-2 or TRBV6-3 and TRBJ1-4; the D is unclear. Germline loops: CDR1 MNHEY, CDR2 SVGEGT. V lost 6 bases and J lost 4, with 15 bases in between. The CDR3 covers 15 residues. CDR3 sequence (DNA): TGTGCCAGCAGATACAGACACGTCGGTAATGAAAAACTGTTTTTT. Residues: CASRYRHVGNEKLFF.

The CDR3 bases are TGTGCCAGCAGCGTAGGTGTGGGACTCAGAGAGACCCAGTACTTC. Amino acids: CASSVGVGLRETQYF. The rearrangement links TRBV9 to TRBJ2-5, with D possibly being TRBD2 (6 bases). Germline V gene data show CDR1 as SGDLS and CDR2 as YYNGEE. The CDR3 length is 15 residues. Trimming took 0 bases from V and 4 from J, leaving 13 bases between them.

This rearrangement joins TRBV6-6 to TRBJ2-7; D gene uncertain. Trimming took 5 bases from V and 2 from J, leaving 13 bases between them. The CDR3 is 14 residues long. CDR1 MNHNY and CDR2 SVGAGI come from the germline V gene (reference sequence). CDR3 protein: CASSQEFPTYEQYV. CDR3 coding DNA: TGTGCCAGCAGTCAAGAATTCCCGACCTACGAGCAGTACGTC.

This clonotype appeared a few times. V and J are TRBV7-3 and TRBJ2-5; no clear D gene. Deletions cut 0 bases from V and 7 bases from J, with 18 bases between. The CDR3 totals 16 residues. Germline V CDR1 and CDR2: SGHTA, FQGTGA. The CDR3 bases are TGTGCCAGCAGCTTAACGCTTGGGTTTGAAGTTGGGACCCAGTACTTC. This encodes CASSLTLGFEVGTQYF.